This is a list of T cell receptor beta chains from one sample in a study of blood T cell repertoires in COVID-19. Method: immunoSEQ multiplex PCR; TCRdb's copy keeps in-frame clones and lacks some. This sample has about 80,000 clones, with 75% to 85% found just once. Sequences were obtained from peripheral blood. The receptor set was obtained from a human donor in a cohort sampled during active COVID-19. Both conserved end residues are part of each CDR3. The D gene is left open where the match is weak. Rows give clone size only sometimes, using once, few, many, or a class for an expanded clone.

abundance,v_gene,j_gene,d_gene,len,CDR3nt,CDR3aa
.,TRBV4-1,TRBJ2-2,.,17,TGCGCCAGCAGCCAAGAATCGGCGGCCGCGAACACCGGGGAGCTGTTTTTT,CASSQESAAANTGELFF
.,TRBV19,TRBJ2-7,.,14,TGTGCCAGTAGTATAGTGGGGAGCTCCTACGAGCAGTACTTC,CASSIVGSSYEQYF
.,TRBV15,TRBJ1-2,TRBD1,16,TGTGCCACCAGCCCACACCATGGACAGGGGGCAGGAGGCTACACCTTC,CATSPHHGQGAGGYTF
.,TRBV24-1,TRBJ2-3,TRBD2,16,TGTGCCACCAGTGAGTTAACTAGCGGGGGAGGGGATACGCAGTATTTT,CATSELTSGGGDTQYF
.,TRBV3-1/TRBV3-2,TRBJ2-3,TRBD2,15,TGTGCCAGCAGCTCGCGGGGGGGCAGGACAGATACGCAGTATTTT,CASSSRGGRTDTQYF
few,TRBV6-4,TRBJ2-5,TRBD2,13,TGTGCCAGCAGTGATCAGGCGGGAGGGACCCAGTACTTC,CASSDQAGGTQYF
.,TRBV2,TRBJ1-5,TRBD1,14,TGTGCCAGCAGCCGGGACAGCGGCAATCAGCCCCAGCATTTT,CASSRDSGNQPQHF
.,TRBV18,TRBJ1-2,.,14,TGTGCCAGCTCACCGTACAGGGATAACTATGGCTACACCTTC,CASSPYRDNYGYTF
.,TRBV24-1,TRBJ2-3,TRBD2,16,TGTGCCACCAGTGACTCTAGCGGGGGGGCCAGAGATACGCAGTATTTT,CATSDSSGGARDTQYF
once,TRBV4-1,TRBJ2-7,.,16,TGCGCCAGCAGCCAAGGGGCGGGACAGATTTCCTACGAGCAGTACTTC,CASSQGAGQISYEQYF
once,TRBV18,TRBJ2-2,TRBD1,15,TGTGCCAGCTCGCTAGACAGGGCGAACACCGGGGAGCTGTTTTTT,CASSLDRANTGELFF
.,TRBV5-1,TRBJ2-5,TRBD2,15,TGCGCCAGCAGCTTGTTGGGGACTAGCCGAGAGACCCAGTACTTC,CASSLLGTSRETQYF
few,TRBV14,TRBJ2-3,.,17,TGTGCCAGCAGCCAAGCAAAGGGGCCGCTTCTCACAGATACGCAGTATTTT,CASSQAKGPLLTDTQYF
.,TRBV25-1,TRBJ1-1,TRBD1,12,TGTGCCAGCCGGACAGGGGGCGGTGAAGCTTTCTTT,CASRTGGGEAFF
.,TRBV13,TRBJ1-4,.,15,TGTGCCAGCAGCTTACCGGGGGAGGGGAATGAAAAACTGTTTTTT,CASSLPGEGNEKLFF
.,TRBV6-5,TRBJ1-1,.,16,TGTGCCAGCAGTTACTCATCACAGGGTAAAAACACTGAAGCTTTCTTT,CASSYSSQGKNTEAFF
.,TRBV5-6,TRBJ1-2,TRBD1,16,TGTGCCAGCAGCTTGGAAGACCGACAGGGAGGATATGGCTACACCTTC,CASSLEDRQGGYGYTF
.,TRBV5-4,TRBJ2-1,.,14,TGTGCCAGCAGCTTGGGGACTATTTACAATGAGCAGTTCTTC,CASSLGTIYNEQFF
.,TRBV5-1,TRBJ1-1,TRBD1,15,TGCGCCAGCAGCTCTGGCGGGACAGGGGGCACTGAAGCTTTCTTT,CASSSGGTGGTEAFF
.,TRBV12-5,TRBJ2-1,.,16,TGTGCTAGTGGTTTTGAGGGTTTGCTTTCGGACAATGAGCAGTTCTTC,CASGFEGLLSDNEQFF
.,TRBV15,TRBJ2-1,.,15,TGTGCCACCAGCAGTTCGGGGGAGATTTACAATGAGCAGTTCTTC,CATSSSGEIYNEQFF
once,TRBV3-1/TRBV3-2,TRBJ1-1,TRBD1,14,TGTGCCAGCAGGGAGGGGGCCCTGAACACTGAAGCTTTCTTT,CASREGALNTEAFF
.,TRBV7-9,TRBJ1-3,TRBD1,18,TGTGCCAGCAGCTCGACAGGGGGAGACGTACGTTCTGGAAACACCATATATTTT,CASSSTGGDVRSGNTIYF
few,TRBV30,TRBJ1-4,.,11,TGTGCCTTGACAGAGAATGAAAAACTGTTTTTT,CALTENEKLFF
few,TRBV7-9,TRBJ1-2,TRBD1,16,TGTGCCAGCAGCTTAGGGGCTTTCGACAGGGACTATGGCTACACCTTC,CASSLGAFDRDYGYTF
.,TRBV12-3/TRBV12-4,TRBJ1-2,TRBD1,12,TGTGCCAGCAGGACAGGGTTCGATGGCTACACCTTC,CASRTGFDGYTF
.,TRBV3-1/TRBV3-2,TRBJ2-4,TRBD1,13,TGTGCCAGCAGCCCCGGACAGGGAGACATTCAGTACTTC,CASSPGQGDIQYF
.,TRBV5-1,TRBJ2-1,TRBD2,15,TGCGCCAGCAGCTCCTTACCGGGGGGGACGTATGAGCAGTTCTTC,CASSSLPGGTYEQFF
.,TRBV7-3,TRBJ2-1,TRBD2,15,TGTGCCAGCAGCTTAACGGGGGGGATTGACAATGAGCAGTTCTTC,CASSLTGGIDNEQFF
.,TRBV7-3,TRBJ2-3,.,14,TGTGCCAGCAGCTTGGGGAGGGGGACAGATACGCAGTATTTT,CASSLGRGTDTQYF
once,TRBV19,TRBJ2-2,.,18,TGTGCCAGTAGTACCCACAATCAGGGAATTCTTCAGGCCGGGGAGCTGTTTTTT,CASSTHNQGILQAGELFF
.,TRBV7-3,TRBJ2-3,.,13,TGTGCCAGCAGCTTGGGCAGCACAGATACGCAGTATTTT,CASSLGSTDTQYF
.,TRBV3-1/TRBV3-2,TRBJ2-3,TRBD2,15,TGTGCCAGCAGTTCTCGCGGCGGGGGAACAGATACGCAGTATTTT,CASSSRGGGTDTQYF
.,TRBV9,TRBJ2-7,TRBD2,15,TGTGCCAGCAGCGCCGGGACTAGCGGCTTCTACGAGCAGTACTTC,CASSAGTSGFYEQYF
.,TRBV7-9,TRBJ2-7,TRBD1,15,TGTGCCAGCAGCTTATGGGACAGGGGGCTCTACGAGCAGTACTTC,CASSLWDRGLYEQYF
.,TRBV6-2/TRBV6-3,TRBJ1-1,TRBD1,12,TGTGCCAGCAGTGCCCAGGGGGCGCGGGCTTTCTTT,CASSAQGARAFF
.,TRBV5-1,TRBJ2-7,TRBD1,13,TGCGCCAGCAGTCCCGACAGGGCCTACGAGCAGTACTTC,CASSPDRAYEQYF
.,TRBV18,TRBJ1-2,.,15,TGTGCCAGCTCACCAGAGGCAGCCCGATGGTATGGCTACACCTTC,CASSPEAARWYGYTF
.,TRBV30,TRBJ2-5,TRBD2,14,TGTGCCTGGAGCGGATCAGGGAGGGAAGAGACCCAGTACTTC,CAWSGSGREETQYF
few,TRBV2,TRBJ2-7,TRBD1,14,TGTGCCAGCAGCCTGGGACAGGGCGCCTACGAGCAGTACTTC,CASSLGQGAYEQYF
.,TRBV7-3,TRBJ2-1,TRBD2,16,TGTGCCAGCAGCCTCCCCGGGACTAGCAGCTACAATGAGCAGTTCTTC,CASSLPGTSSYNEQFF
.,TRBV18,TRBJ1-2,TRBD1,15,TGTGCCAGCTCACCACCATCCGGGACAGGAGATGGCTACACCTTC,CASSPPSGTGDGYTF
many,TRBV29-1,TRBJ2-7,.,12,TGCAGCGTTGAAAGGGGCAGGGACGAGCAGTACTTC,CSVERGRDEQYF
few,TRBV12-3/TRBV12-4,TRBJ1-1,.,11,TGTGCCAGCAGTTTAGGGCAAAGAGCTTTCTTT,CASSLGQRAFF
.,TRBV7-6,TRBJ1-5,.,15,TGTGCCAGACCCGGTTTGGGCGCAGCCAATCAGCCCCAGCATTTT,CARPGLGAANQPQHF
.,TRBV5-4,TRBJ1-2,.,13,TGTGCCAGCAGCTTCGGGGGGGTCAATGGCTACACCTTC,CASSFGGVNGYTF
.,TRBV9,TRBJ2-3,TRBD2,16,TGTGCCAGCAGCACCCGGGGGGAGGGGTGGACAGATACGCAGTATTTT,CASSTRGEGWTDTQYF
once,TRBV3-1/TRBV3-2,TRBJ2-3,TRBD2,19,TGTGCCAGCAGCCCAAGGAGGAGCGCTAGCGGGGACTTCACAGATACGCAGTATTTT,CASSPRRSASGDFTDTQYF
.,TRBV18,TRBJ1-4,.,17,TGTGCCAGCTCACAGTGGGCAGCTATAAAAGCTAATGAAAAACTGTTTTTT,CASSQWAAIKANEKLFF
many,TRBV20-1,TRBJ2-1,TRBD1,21,TGCAGTGCTGGTGTTTCAGGGGGCACACTAGCCTACCGAACTTTATACAATGAGCAGTTCTTC,CSAGVSGGTLAYRTLYNEQFF
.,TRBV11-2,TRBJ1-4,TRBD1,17,TGTGCCAGCAGCTTAGTCCGCTTCGACAGGGTGGGGGAAAAACTGTTTTTT,CASSLVRFDRVGEKLFF
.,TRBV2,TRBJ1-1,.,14,TGTGCCAGCAGTGGGGAGGGGTCGAACACTGAAGCTTTCTTT,CASSGEGSNTEAFF
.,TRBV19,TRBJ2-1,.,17,TGTGCCAGTAGTATGGGGAGAGTCTGGACAGAGAACAATGAGCAGTTCTTC,CASSMGRVWTENNEQFF